The 26 T cell receptor beta chains presented below share a single source sample, sequenced in a study of blood T cell repertoires in COVID-19. Sequencing was performed with immunoSEQ multiplex PCR; in TCRdb, only in-frame clones are kept and a portion is missing. The top ten hold 4% to 4.5% of the sample, which has about 170,000 clones, less than 90% seen once. The sample comprised PBMCs or T cells enriched from blood (not recorded which). The receptors here all came from a woman aged 50 to 65 who had recovered from COVID-19.

The genes are TRBV29-1 and TRBJ2-1; the match to TRBD2 covers 9 bases. V lost 2 bases and J lost 4; bases outside the gene matches: 18. The CDR3 has 19 amino acids. Germline CDR1 reads SQVTM; CDR2 reads ANQGSEA. The CDR3 region is CSVETPLPGLAGLYNEQFF. CDR3 in DNA: TGCAGCGTTGAAACCCCCCTTCCCGGGCTAGCGGGGCTTTACAATGAGCAGTTCTTC.

V gene TRBV12-2 combines with J gene TRBJ2-7; the table's D gene call, TRBD2, was not cross checked with the DNA. TRBV12-2 corresponds to a pseudogene. This CDR3 is built from 16 residues. CDR3 protein: CASRSPPLVTWYEQYV. In nucleotides, the CDR3 is TGTGCAAGTCGCTCCCCCCCACTAGTAACTTGGTATGAGCAGTACGTC.

The chain couples TRBV21-1 to TRBJ2-1; whether TRBD1, the table's D call, matches the DNA was not checked. TRBV21-1 is a known pseudogene. The CDR3 is made up of 18 amino acids. This chain's CDR3 is CASSKAGGAGERRNEQFF. DNA of the CDR3: TGTGCCAGCAGCAAAGCCGGTGGGGCAGGGGAGCGGAGGAATGAGCAGTTCTTC.

V is TRBV10-1 and J is TRBJ2-1; TRBD2 agrees at 13 bases. The trim removed 5 bases at V and 2 bases at J, leaving 3 bases unmatched. Germline assignment: CDR1 WNHNN and CDR2 SYGVQD (reference sequence). CDR3 size: 16 residues. CDR3 bases: TGCGCCAGCAGTCAGGGACTAGCGGGGACCTACAATGAGCAGTTCTTC. Amino acids: CASSQGLAGTYNEQFF.

This chain connects TRBV3-1 (or the pseudogene TRBV3-2) to TRBJ2-4; perhaps TRBD2 as D (5 bases). Germline V gene lookup returns CDR1 LGHDT and CDR2 YNNKEL (reference sequence). The CDR3 runs 13 residues. The V end lost 4 bases, the J end lost 8 bases, and 12 bases lay between the germline ends. The CDR3 nucleotides are TGTGCCAGCAGCCCATCGGGGTTAGACATTCAGTACTTC. This gives the protein CASSPSGLDIQYF.

This clone was counted once. The V gene is TRBV6-4, the J gene TRBJ1-1; the D gene is possibly TRBD1 (5 bases). The CDR3 covers 13 residues. Germline V gives CDR1 MRHNA, CDR2 SNTAGT. The V gene lost 5 bases and the J gene lost 4 bases, with 11 bases spanning the gap. The CDR3, as DNA: TGTGCCAGCAGTCTGGGGGAGGGCACTGAAGCTTTCTTT. Its translation: CASSLGEGTEAFF.

This clone was picked up a small number of times. The V and J genes are TRBV7-2 and TRBJ2-3; possible D gene TRBD2, 7 bases. V was pared by 5 bases and J by 3 bases, with 18 bases between. The CDR3 length is 16 residues. Germline CDR1 is SGHTA and CDR2 is FQGNSA. CDR3 nucleotides: TGTGCCAGCAGCGAACCGAGGGGGGGCGGAACAGATACGCAGTATTTT. This translates into CASSEPRGGGTDTQYF.

The V and J genes are TRBV6-4 and TRBJ1-2, with TRBD1 matching 8 bases. Germline values: CDR1 MRHNA, CDR2 SNTAGT. The CDR3 spans 16 residues. V lost 4 bases, J lost 4 bases, and 11 bases stayed unmatched. The DNA of the CDR3 is TGTGCCAGCAGTGTCAACGGACAGGGCGGGGGCTATGGCTACACCTTC. Amino acids: CASSVNGQGGGYGYTF.

With regard to this clone: Other DNA sequences in this sample translate to the same CDR3. The V call is TRBV5-1, the J call TRBJ2-5; 9 bases are a match to TRBD1. This CDR3 comprises 14 residues. The germline V gene encodes CDR1 SGHRS and CDR2 YFSETQ. Trimming took 5 bases from V and 5 from J; bases not matched to a gene: 7. CDR3: CASSSGTGKETQYF. CDR3 nucleotides: TGCGCCAGCAGTTCCGGGACAGGGAAGGAGACCCAGTACTTC.

The rearrangement links TRBV20-1 to TRBJ2-5; a weak D match, TRBD1 (5 bases). Germline-derived CDR1 and CDR2 are DFQATT and SNEGSKA (reference sequence). CDR3 size: 14 residues. Trimming removed 3 bases from V and 1 base from J, with 12 bases in between. The CDR3 nucleotides are TGCAGTGCTAGTCGCGACAGCACCCAAGAGACCCAGTACTTC. The encoded protein is CSASRDSTQETQYF.

This chain links TRBV18 with TRBJ1-2; D perhaps matches TRBD1 (5 bases). V lost 3 bases and J 6 bases, leaving 17 bases between the germline ends. Looked up from germline, CDR1 is KGHSH and CDR2 is LQKENI. CDR3 length: 15 residues. The CDR3 region is CASSPFRGGVDGYTF. The DNA of the CDR3 is TGTGCCAGCTCACCGTTTAGGGGCGGCGTCGATGGCTACACCTTC.

DNA of the CDR3: TGCGCCAGCAGTGATTGGCAGGGCTTCCAGCCCCAGCATTTT. Amino acid sequence: CASSDWQGFQPQHF. This sequence joins TRBV10-2 and TRBJ1-5, with D perhaps matching TRBD1 (5 bases). In germline, CDR1 is WSHSY, CDR2 SAAADI. Trimming took 3 bases from V and 7 from J, leaving 13 bases between them. The CDR3 sequence is 14 residues long.

This clone was counted between two and nine times. V is TRBV30 and J is TRBJ2-2; D possibly corresponds to TRBD1 (6 bases). The CDR3 runs to 13 residues. V was clipped by 1 base and J by 6 bases, with 9 bases between them. Germline V gene sequence: CDR1 GTSNPN, CDR2 SVGIG (reference sequence). The CDR3 is CAWSGQGSGELFF. CDR3 DNA: TGTGCCTGGAGTGGCCAGGGGTCCGGGGAGCTGTTTTTT.

The CDR3 here is CAWAAGADEAFF. The CDR3 DNA sequence: TGTGCCTGGGCCGCAGGGGCGGATGAAGCTTTCTTT. The chain combines TRBV30 with TRBJ1-1, with D maybe TRBD1 (6 bases). CDR1 is GTSNPN, CDR2 SVGIG, per germline (reference sequence). Trimming removed 5 bases at V and 7 bases at J, with 14 bases between. The CDR3 sequence is 12 residues long.

This clone was counted a single time. The chain uses TRBV27 and TRBJ1-5; 9 bases are a match to TRBD1. V trimming: 2 bases; J trimming: 2 bases; junction bases outside the gene matches: 13. This CDR3 region has 19 residues. Germline CDR1 and CDR2: MNHEY and SMNVEV (reference sequence). The CDR3 protein is CASSLADRGIVRGNQPQHF. In DNA form, the CDR3 reads TGTGCCAGCAGTTTAGCGGACAGGGGTATAGTTAGGGGCAATCAGCCCCAGCATTTT.

This clone is medium-sized. This chain links TRBV14 with TRBJ2-7; D is perhaps TRBD2 (5 bases). CDR1 and CDR2 (germline): SGHDN, FVKESK. The V and J ends lost 4 bases and 6 bases respectively, with 10 bases between them. This CDR3 has 12 residues. The CDR3 sequence: CASSPSGSEQYV. CDR3 DNA: TGTGCCAGCAGCCCGTCGGGAAGCGAGCAGTACGTC.

CDR3 DNA: TGTGCCAGCAGTTACGGTTCAGGGGATGGCTACACCTTC. Residues: CASSYGSGDGYTF. The chain combines TRBV6-5 with TRBJ1-2, with a tentative D call TRBD1 (6 bases). The ends were cut back, 2 bases at V and 6 bases at J, with 10 bases in the middle. CDR1 MNHEY and CDR2 SVGAGI come from the germline V gene. The CDR3 covers 13 residues.

The V and J genes are TRBV7-2 and TRBJ2-1; 13 positions match TRBD2. The CDR3 has 15 residues. V was pared by 5 bases and J by 8 bases, with 6 bases of the junction left unmatched. Germline values: CDR1 SGHTA, CDR2 FQGNSA. CDR3 protein: CASSLGLAGSYEQFF. The CDR3 nucleotides are TGTGCCAGCAGCCTGGGACTAGCGGGAAGCTATGAGCAGTTCTTC.

This chain joins TRBV20-1 and TRBJ1-5; D is uncertain. V was trimmed by 3 bases and J by 3 bases, leaving 9 bases between them. The CDR3 contains 13 residues. In germline, CDR1 is DFQATT, CDR2 SNEGSKA (reference sequence). The CDR3 DNA sequence: TGCAGTGCTAGTTCGGGAATCAATCAGCCCCAGCATTTT. Residues: CSASSGINQPQHF.

This rearrangement joins TRBV28 to TRBJ2-7, with 8 bases lining up with TRBD2. Per the germline V gene, CDR1 is MDHEN and CDR2 is SYDVKM. Trimming cost V 6 bases and J 8 bases; bases outside gene matches: 6. The CDR3 has 12 amino acids. This CDR3 is CASSPGRGKQYV. Here the CDR3 DNA reads TGTGCCAGCAGCCCCGGGAGGGGGAAGCAGTACGTC.

This chain uses TRBV20-1 with TRBJ2-4; TRBD1 aligns across 8 bases. V lost 3 bases and J lost 11; bases outside the gene matches: 9. The CDR3 runs 13 residues. CDR1 is DFQATT and CDR2 is SNEGSKA in the germline V gene (reference sequence). CDR3 DNA sequence: TGCAGTGCTAGTGATCGGACAGGGTACTTTCAGTACTTC. Residues: CSASDRTGYFQYF.

The CDR3 region has the DNA TGCAGCCCCCGGTCCAGGCCCGTC. Translated: CSPRSRPV. The chain joins TRBV20-1 to TRBJ2-7; no definite D call. Germline CDR1 reads DFQATT; CDR2 reads SNEGSKA (reference sequence). This CDR3 spans 8 amino acids.

The CDR3 region is CASSRTPRAFF. The CDR3 nucleotides are TGTGCCAGCAGCCGAACTCCTAGGGCTTTCTTT. The V and J genes are TRBV28 and TRBJ1-1; D remains unclear. Between the trimmed V and J ends, which lost 6 bases and 11 bases, there was a span of 13 bases. The CDR3 sequence is 11 residues long. Germline CDR1 reads MDHEN; CDR2 reads SYDVKM.

This clone was detected a few times. This sequence joins TRBV11-3 and TRBJ1-1, with TRBD1 identical over 8 bases. The CDR3 has 14 residues. Germline trimming cut 3 bases from V and 2 bases from J; bases unmatched to any gene: 2. Germline lookup yields CDR1 SGHNT and CDR2 YENEEA. In DNA, the CDR3 is TGTGCCAGCAGCTTCGACAGGGGAAACACTGAAGCTTTCTTT. Amino acid sequence: CASSFDRGNTEAFF.

The CDR3 loop is CASSLLAGGSLEQFF. In DNA, the CDR3 is TGTGCCAGCAGCTTACTAGCGGGGGGGTCCCTTGAGCAGTTCTTC. The V and J genes are TRBV7-3 and TRBJ2-1, with 12 bases identical to TRBD2. Trimming took 2 bases from V and 9 from J; bases not matched to a gene: 5. The CDR3 totals 15 residues. CDR1 is SGHTA and CDR2 is FQGTGA in the germline V gene.

This clone was seen a handful of times. The chain links TRBV25-1 to TRBJ1-1; D is uncertain. Germline CDR1 is MGHDK and CDR2 is SYGVNS. The V and J ends lost 8 bases and 5 bases respectively, with 9 bases between them. This CDR3 is built from 11 residues. The chain's CDR3 is CASRRGTEAFF. The CDR3 region has the DNA TGTGCCAGCCGACGGGGTACTGAAGCTTTCTTT.